This section outlines one T cell receptor beta chain sequence together with its context. As yet, its antigen is unknown. This sample was taken from a study of blood T cells in healthy people across ages. Primers used in a second PCR of about 6 to 12 cycles were a sample-barcoded 5' primer and a J-beta primer mix. Each of the cDNA molecules was tagged by a template-switch adaptor with 12 random nucleotides. Samples each returned at least 2.5 million CDR3-containing paired-end reads. TCRdb fed the 5' RACE reads into MiXCR, producing one record per CDR3 protein. The repertoire holds approximately 900,000 distinct CDR3 sequences, around 49% seen once, with around an eighth in the top ten. The ends were cut back, 3 bases at V and 10 bases at J, with 10 bases in the middle. CDR3 size: 12 residues. Germline CDR1 is LGHDT and CDR2 is YNNKEL (reference sequence). Findings and caveats of the study: Roughly linear declines in TCR beta diversity per million T cells occurred with age. It was the long-lived donors that had more naive CD4+ cells and higher diversity than aged donors.

This receptor was obtained from a man aged 25-45 years in good health. Material: blood. The chain carries TRBV3-1 and TRBJ2-1; perhaps TRBD2 as D (5 bases). CDR3 nucleotide sequence: TGTGCCAGCAGCCAGGGAGCTATAGAGCAGTTCTTC. Translated: CASSQGAIEQFF.